In its sample, the clone carrying this T cell receptor beta chain was seen a few times. The data were taken from a study of T-cell reconstitution after alpha-beta-depleted transplantation in children. The V end lost 6 bases, the J end lost 1 base, and 12 bases lay between the germline ends. The CDR3 contains 14 residues. Germline V gene lookup returns CDR1 MNHEY and CDR2 SVGEGT. Using unique molecular identifiers, the investigators prepared the TCRbeta library. Each CDR3 protein gets one entry after TCRdb re-called the PCR reads with MiXCR. The sample yields over 550,000 distinct CDR3 sequences, about 11% seen once.

The sequence was collected from a human donor who donated a stem cell graft to a child with acute myeloid leukemia. This chain connects TRBV6-2 or TRBV6-3 to TRBJ1-1; no definite D call. The sequenced sample was PBMCs from the stem cell graft donor, obtained from the stem cell graft. The CDR3 DNA follows: TGTGCCAGCAGAGATAGGCAATCGAACACTGAAGCTTTCTTT. Translated, it gives CASRDRQSNTEAFF.